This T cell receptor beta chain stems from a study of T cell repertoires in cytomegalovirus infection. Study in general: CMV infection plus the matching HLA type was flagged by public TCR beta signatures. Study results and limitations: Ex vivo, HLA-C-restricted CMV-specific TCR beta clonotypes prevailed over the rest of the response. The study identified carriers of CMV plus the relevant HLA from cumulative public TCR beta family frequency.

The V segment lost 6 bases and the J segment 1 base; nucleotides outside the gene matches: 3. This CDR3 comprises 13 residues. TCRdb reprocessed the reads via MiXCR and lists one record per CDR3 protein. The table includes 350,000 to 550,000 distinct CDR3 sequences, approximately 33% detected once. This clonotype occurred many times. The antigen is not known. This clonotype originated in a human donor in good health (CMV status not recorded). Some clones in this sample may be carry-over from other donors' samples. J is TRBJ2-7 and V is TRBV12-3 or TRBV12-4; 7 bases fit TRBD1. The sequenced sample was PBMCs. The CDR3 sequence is CASRYRGSYEQYF. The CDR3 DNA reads TGTGCCAGCAGATACAGGGGATCCTACGAGCAGTACTTC.